The T cell receptor (beta chain) described here comes from a study of blood T cell repertoires in COVID-19. Only in-frame clones appear in the TCRdb table, and some are missing; sequencing was by immunoSEQ multiplex PCR. The top ten clones hold about 10% of a sample with 150,000 to 200,000 clones, about 81% of them seen once. Germline assignment: CDR1 SEHNR and CDR2 FQNEAQ (reference sequence). This CDR3 comprises 13 residues. The junction had 12 bases not matched to a gene; V was cut back by 8 bases and J by 14 bases. The receptor was derived from a man between 60 and 75 years old with active or convalescent COVID-19. This chain connects TRBV7-9 to TRBJ1-6, with 7 nucleotides matching TRBD1. What was sequenced was peripheral blood. CDR3 sequence (DNA): TGTGCCAGCGGAGGACAGGCCTCGGGGGCCCTCCACTTT. This codes for CASGGQASGALHF.